The 26 T cell receptor beta chains below come from one sample, sequenced in a study of cytomegalovirus exposure and HLA in healthy donors. Researchers ran the PCR with 60 Vbeta and 13 Jbeta primers. Profiled with immunoSEQ multiplex PCR; TCRdb holds only in-frame clones, not every one. The sample lists some 79,000 clones; around 81% were seen once. The sequencing sample was made of PBMCs. Receptors originate from a male donor in good health and CMV-seropositive.

On this clone itself: Other DNA sequences of this sample code for an identical CDR3. The chain employs TRBV18 and TRBJ2-6, with D unclear. CDR1 KGHSH and CDR2 LQKENI come from the germline V gene. The V gene lost 3 bases and the J gene lost 1 base, with 4 bases spanning the gap. The CDR3 spans 14 residues. The chain's CDR3 is CASSPSSGANVLTF. In nucleotides, the CDR3 is TGTGCCAGCTCACCGTCTTCTGGGGCCAACGTCCTGACTTTC.

This rearrangement joins TRBV28 to TRBJ1-1; 8 bases agree with TRBD1. The CDR3 consists of 15 residues. J was trimmed by 1 base and V by 2 bases; bases with no gene match: 3. Germline-derived CDR1 and CDR2 are MDHEN and SYDVKM. The CDR3 loop reads CASSLTGGANTEAFF. As DNA, the CDR3 is TGTGCCAGCAGTTTAACAGGGGGGGCGAACACTGAAGCTTTCTTT.

The chain employs TRBV7-9 and TRBJ2-5; D call uncertain. Germline V CDR1 and CDR2: SEHNR, FQNEAQ (reference sequence). The V end was cut by 4 bases, the J end by 1 base, with 19 bases between. This CDR3 region has 17 residues. The CDR3, as DNA: TGTGCCAGCAGCTCGAGTCTGACAACGACGGCCCAAGAGACCCAGTACTTC. It translates to CASSSSLTTTAQETQYF.

V gene TRBV28 combines with J gene TRBJ2-7; 8 nucleotides agree with TRBD2. Germline CDR1 MDHEN, CDR2 SYDVKM. The length of the CDR3 is 13 residues. Trimming cost V 10 bases and J 0 bases; bases outside gene matches: 5. In DNA form, the CDR3 reads TGTGCCACTACGGGAGGGAGCTCCTACGAGCAGTACTTC. It yields the protein CATTGGSSYEQYF.

This clone was picked up a small number of times. The J gene is TRBJ1-1, the V gene TRBV15; D remains ambiguous. Germline V lookup: CDR1 LNHNV, CDR2 YYDKDF (reference sequence). Trimming took off 5 bases at V and 6 bases at J, with 13 bases between the two ends. The CDR3 consists of 13 residues. CDR3 protein: CATSENTVAEAFF. The CDR3, as DNA: TGTGCCACCAGCGAAAATACAGTGGCTGAAGCTTTCTTT.

V is TRBV7-9 and J is TRBJ2-7; TRBD2 agrees at 9 bases. CDR1 is SEHNR and CDR2 is FQNEAQ in the germline V gene (reference sequence). The CDR3 runs to 17 residues. V lost 6 bases, J lost 1 base, and 13 bases stayed unmatched. The CDR3 loop reads CASSPRGGGRGSYEQYF. CDR3 sequence (DNA): TGTGCCAGCAGTCCCCGCGGGGGCGGGAGGGGATCCTACGAGCAGTACTTC.

The chain employs TRBV27 and TRBJ1-5; perhaps TRBD1 as D (6 bases). The V gene's germline CDR1 is MNHEY and CDR2 SMNVEV (reference sequence). This CDR3 region has 13 residues. Trimming removed 3 bases at V and 6 bases at J, with 9 bases between. The CDR3 sequence is CASSFGGLQPQHF. CDR3 coding DNA: TGTGCCAGCAGTTTCGGGGGGCTTCAGCCCCAGCATTTT.

The rearrangement uses TRBV6-4 and TRBJ1-5, with TRBD1 identical over 9 bases. From germline, CDR1 is MRHNA and CDR2 SNTAGT. The V gene end was trimmed by 3 bases and the J gene end by 1 base; junction bases not matched to a gene: 4. The CDR3 covers 16 residues. The CDR3: CASSEGGQGSNQPQHF. The CDR3 nucleotides read TGTGCCAGCAGTGAAGGGGGACAGGGAAGCAATCAGCCCCAGCATTTT.

In regard to this clone: Other DNA sequences in the same sample also yield this CDR3. The chain couples TRBV5-1 to TRBJ1-1; TRBD1 matches at 8 bases. The CDR3 runs 14 residues. The V and J ends lost 0 bases and 4 bases, in that order; junction bases with no gene match: 2. The germline CDR1 and CDR2 sequences are SGHRS and YFSETQ. CDR3 nucleotide sequence: TGCGCCAGCAGCTTGGCAGGGGGCGGCACTGAAGCTTTCTTT. Encoded protein: CASSLAGGGTEAFF. The full variable domain, rest sourced from reference TRBV5-1 and TRBJ1-1, is KAGVTQTPRYLIKTRGQQVTLSCSPISGHRSVSWYQQTPGQGLQFLFEYFSETQRNKGNFPGRFSGRQFSNSRSEMNVSTLELGDSALYLCASSLAGGGTEAFFGQGTRLTVV.

The rearrangement uses TRBV7-2 and TRBJ1-6, with 9 bases aligning to TRBD1. CDR1 and CDR2 (germline): SGHTA, FQGNSA. CDR3 length equals 16 residues. J gave up 7 bases and V 1 base, and 5 bases lay outside the gene matches. The DNA for the CDR3 is TGTGCCAGCAGCTTAGGGTACGGGACAGGGAATTCACCCCTCCACTTT. Protein product: CASSLGYGTGNSPLHF.

The chain couples TRBV5-8 to TRBJ2-7; D might be TRBD1 (6 bases). V shed 2 bases and J shed 5 bases, with 11 bases lying between them. The CDR3 sequence is 13 residues long. CDR1 SGHTS and CDR2 YDEGEE come from the germline V gene. In DNA form, the CDR3 reads TGTGCCAGCAGCTTTGACTACAGGGACGAGCAGTACTTC. Translation: CASSFDYRDEQYF.

The chain couples TRBV18 to TRBJ2-1; 11 bases align to TRBD2. The V gene's germline CDR1 is KGHSH and CDR2 LQKENI. V gave up 4 bases and J gave up 6 bases; unmatched junction bases: 5. This CDR3 contains 15 residues. CDR3 sequence reads: CASSLSGTSGNEQFF. The CDR3 DNA reads as TGTGCCAGCTCACTTTCCGGGACTAGCGGCAATGAGCAGTTCTTC.

The chain links TRBV29-1 to TRBJ1-6, with D perhaps TRBD1 (5 bases). V gave up 0 bases and J gave up 13 bases, with 10 bases separating them. This CDR3 region has 12 residues. Germline V gene data show CDR1 as SQVTM and CDR2 as ANQGSEA. This CDR3 is CSVEDGGGPLHF. CDR3 in DNA: TGCAGCGTTGAAGACGGGGGAGGGCCCCTCCACTTT.

This sequence joins TRBV4-1 and TRBJ1-4; TRBD1 matches 9 bases. V gave up 1 base and J gave up 6 bases; unmatched junction bases: 12. Germline assignment: CDR1 MGHRA and CDR2 YSYEKL. The CDR3 runs 18 residues. The CDR3 is CASSQVGARQGEDEKLFF. In DNA, the CDR3 is TGCGCCAGCAGCCAAGTCGGGGCCCGACAGGGGGAAGATGAAAAACTGTTTTTT.

The chain uses TRBV4-1 and TRBJ1-1, with 7 bases matching TRBD1. Germline CDR1 and CDR2: MGHRA and YSYEKL. The CDR3 runs 12 residues. V lost 4 bases to trimming and J lost 8 bases; unmatched junction nucleotides: 4. CDR3 sequence reads: CASSRLQGEAFF. In nucleotides, the CDR3 is TGCGCCAGCAGCCGCTTACAGGGGGAAGCTTTCTTT.

The genes are TRBV27 and TRBJ1-5; no reliable D call. The CDR3 runs to 14 residues. V shed 5 bases and J shed 3 bases, with 11 bases lying between them. The germline CDR1 and CDR2 sequences are MNHEY and SMNVEV (reference sequence). CDR3 amino acids: CASSPSGTNQPQHF. CDR3 DNA sequence: TGTGCCAGCAGTCCCTCGGGTACCAATCAGCCCCAGCATTTT.

The rearrangement uses TRBV28 and TRBJ1-5; D is possibly TRBD1 (5 bases). This CDR3 is 14 amino acids long. V lost 3 bases and J lost 4, with 10 bases in between. Germline CDR1 is MDHEN and CDR2 is SYDVKM. The CDR3 sequence: CASSLGQHNQPQHF. The DNA of the CDR3 is TGTGCCAGCAGTTTGGGGCAGCATAATCAGCCCCAGCATTTT. The full variable domain, rest sourced from reference TRBV28 and TRBJ1-5, is DVKVTQSSRYLVKRTGEKVFLECVQDMDHENMFWYRQDPGLGLRLIYFSYDVKMKEKGDIPEGYSVSREKKERFSLILESASTNQTSMYLCASSLGQHNQPQHFGDGTRLSIL.

This rearrangement joins TRBV10-3 to TRBJ1-6, with 8 bases matching TRBD1. J gave up 6 bases and V 10 bases, and 5 bases lay outside the gene matches. This CDR3 is built from 13 residues. Looked up from germline, CDR1 is ENHRY and CDR2 is SYGVKD. CDR3: CANADRGNSPLHF. The DNA for the CDR3 is TGTGCCAACGCCGACAGGGGTAATTCACCCCTCCACTTT.

V usage is TRBV27 and J usage is TRBJ2-5; no reliable D call. V shed 2 bases and J shed 1 base, with 8 bases lying between them. Per the germline V gene, CDR1 is MNHEY and CDR2 is SMNVEV (reference sequence). This CDR3 spans 14 amino acids. CDR3 sequence (DNA): TGTGCCAGCAGTTTAGAACAGCCCCAAGAGACCCAGTACTTC. Amino acid sequence: CASSLEQPQETQYF.

The J gene is TRBJ1-4, the V gene TRBV28, with D perhaps TRBD1 (6 bases). This CDR3 comprises 17 residues. The ends were cut back, 5 bases at V and 3 bases at J, with 19 bases in the middle. Germline assignment: CDR1 MDHEN and CDR2 SYDVKM. Written as DNA, the CDR3 is TGTGCCAGCAGTCGCTCTCGCCAGGGGACGTCTAATGAAAAACTGTTTTTT. Residues: CASSRSRQGTSNEKLFF.

The V gene is TRBV5-1, the J gene TRBJ2-7; D unclear. This CDR3 is built from 14 residues. Germline V gives CDR1 SGHRS, CDR2 YFSETQ. Trimming left V 0 bases short and J 3 bases short, with 10 bases between. CDR3 sequence: CASSLAEAYYEQYF. CDR3 sequence (DNA): TGCGCCAGCAGCTTGGCCGAGGCCTACTACGAGCAGTACTTC.

This sequence joins TRBV5-1 and TRBJ2-2; D might be TRBD2 (5 bases). The CDR3 is 13 amino acids. The V gene lost 3 bases and the J gene lost 2 bases, with 5 bases spanning the gap. Germline V lookup: CDR1 SGHRS, CDR2 YFSETQ. This CDR3 reads CASSSGNTGELFF. CDR3 nucleotides: TGCGCCAGCAGCTCGGGAAACACCGGGGAGCTGTTTTTT.

The V call is TRBV19, the J call TRBJ2-1, with 12 nucleotides matching TRBD2. CDR3 length: 14 amino acids. After removal of 6 bases from V and 6 bases from J, the junction contained 3 bases not matched to a gene. Germline V gene lookup returns CDR1 LNHDA and CDR2 SQIVND (reference sequence). The CDR3 sequence is CASRTSGGVNEQFF. For the CDR3, the DNA is TGTGCCAGTAGGACTAGCGGGGGAGTCAATGAGCAGTTCTTC.

The chain couples TRBV2 to TRBJ2-7; D perhaps matches TRBD1 (5 bases). V shed 0 bases and J shed 7 bases, with 16 bases lying between them. Per germline, CDR1 SNHLY and CDR2 FYNNEI. The CDR3 sequence is 15 residues long. CDR3 sequence reads: CASSEAWQGSREQYF. The CDR3 DNA sequence: TGTGCCAGCAGTGAAGCGTGGCAGGGTTCAAGGGAGCAGTACTTC.

The chain couples TRBV27 to TRBJ2-7; 8 positions agree with TRBD2. This CDR3 contains 15 residues. V lost 0 bases to trimming and J lost 1 base; unmatched junction nucleotides: 2. Germline assignment: CDR1 MNHEY and CDR2 SMNVEV (reference sequence). CDR3 in amino acids: CASSLSSGSSYEQYF. As DNA, the CDR3 is TGTGCCAGCAGTTTATCGAGCGGGAGTTCCTACGAGCAGTACTTC.

The chain combines TRBV5-1 with TRBJ2-3, with D perhaps matching TRBD1 (5 bases). V lost 4 bases to trimming and J lost 2 bases, with 14 bases between them. The CDR3 length is 15 residues. From germline, CDR1 is SGHRS and CDR2 YFSETQ. CDR3 amino acids: CASSPNRLFTDTQYF. As DNA, the CDR3 is TGCGCCAGCAGCCCTAACAGGTTGTTCACAGATACGCAGTATTTT.